This TCR beta chain was sequenced during a study of tumor-infiltrating lymphocytes in primary liver carcinoma. The wider study: Tissue type made little difference to sample yields of roughly 3.65 to 7.5 million productive TCRbeta reads.

Points on this clonotype: At one end the junction does not follow the germline gene, possibly because of a read error.

Germline CDR1 reads SGHAT; CDR2 reads FQNNGV. The CDR3 length is 15 residues. Researchers generated TCR beta cDNA from about 450 ng of total RNA, relying on a constant-region primer. Investigators got TCR beta libraries out of three nested multiplex PCR rounds, done with slightly modified ARM-PCR. TRBV1-TRBV30 forward primers and a C-beta reverse primer were used in the first two PCR rounds, which each ran for 10 cycles. TCRdb used MiXCR to reprocess the multiplex PCR reads, holding one entry per CDR3 protein. In the table there are about 41,000 distinct CDR3 sequences, over 70% of which are singletons. Co-extracting RNA and DNA was done with 20-30 mg of unsorted bulk tissue as input. Every tumor contributed samples taken at five separate regions.

Sequencing used liver tumor tissue from sampling region 2. Subset in this sample: tumor region T2, inferior pole. The chain joins TRBV11-2 to TRBJ2-1; 7 bases are a match to TRBD2. The TCR comes from a man aged 40-49 years with primary liver carcinoma and hepatitis B virus infection. CDR3 residues: CAGSLSGPLNNEQFF. In DNA, the CDR3 is TGTGCCGGCAGCCTTAGCGGGCCACTCAACAATGAGCAGTTCTTC.